This T cell receptor (beta chain) was captured in a study of monozygotic twins with cystic fibrosis. Notes on the study in general: Nucleotide-identical clonotype sharing was significantly higher within monozygotic CF twin pairs than between unrelated CF individuals. Clonality was generally low (median around 0.009), higher in the most severe patients. In 13 of 16 pairs, V gene usage was closest to the co-twin's.

This clone was found once. Its antigen is unidentified. Only in-frame clones appear in the TCRdb table, and some are missing; sequencing was by immunoSEQ multiplex PCR. The data contain approximately 20,000 clones, roughly nine tenths of them seen just once; the ten biggest clones take up 1.6%. Germline loops: CDR1 GTSNPN, CDR2 SVGIG (reference sequence). V was trimmed by 1 base and J by 7 bases, leaving 13 bases between them. The CDR3 is 14 residues long. The sequence derives from a girl between 2 and 10 years old with cystic fibrosis. The chain combines TRBV30 with TRBJ2-2; D gene ambiguous. The sequenced material came from blood. Here the CDR3 reads CAWSGTYHGGELFF. CDR3 bases: TGTGCCTGGAGTGGGACCTATCACGGCGGGGAGCTGTTTTTT.